This is a list of T cell receptor beta chains from one sample in a study of T cell responses to AZD1222 COVID-19 vaccine. Assay: immunoSEQ multiplex PCR; the TCRdb copy retains only in-frame clones and omits some. The sample holds 80,000 to 90,000 clones, approximately 89% seen once. Sequencing was performed on peripheral blood, taken on day 0 of AZD1222 vaccination. The receptors were sampled from an adult in good health. CDR3s include the opening cysteine and the closing phenylalanine or tryptophan. The D gene is left open where the match is weak. Clone size is shown for a subset of rows, as once, few, many or a class of expanded clone.

DNA	CDR3	V	J	D	size
TGTGCCAGCAGGTCGGGATTGGGCGCCTACGAGCAGTACTTC	CASRSGLGAYEQYF	TRBV5-4	TRBJ2-7	NA	NA
TGTGCCAGCAAAAAGGACACTAACACCGGGGAGCTGTTTTTT	CASKKDTNTGELFF	TRBV27	TRBJ2-2	NA	NA
TGTGCCTGGAGTGTTCAAGGGGGCTTTGAAAAACTGTTTTTT	CAWSVQGGFEKLFF	TRBV30	TRBJ1-4	TRBD1	NA
TGTGCCAGCAGCCTCAGCCCCGGGACTAGCGTTGGGGAGCAGTTCTTC	CASSLSPGTSVGEQFF	TRBV7-2	TRBJ2-1	TRBD2	once
TGTGCCAGCGCACTCGGAGGGACTACCAGCACAGATACGCAGTATTTT	CASALGGTTSTDTQYF	TRBV11-3	TRBJ2-3	TRBD2	NA
TGTGCCAGCCAATCTCCAGGGTATGAAAAACTGTTTTTT	CASQSPGYEKLFF	TRBV28	TRBJ1-4	NA	NA
TGTGCCAGCAGGACAGACAATCAGCCCCAGCATTTT	CASRTDNQPQHF	TRBV2	TRBJ1-5	NA	once
TGTGCCAGCAGCTGGGAGACAGGGGGCACCTACAATGAGCAGTTCTTC	CASSWETGGTYNEQFF	TRBV5-6	TRBJ2-1	TRBD1	NA
TGTGCCAGCAGATTGGACCGAGGGACAAATCTTACTTGGAGCTCCTACGAGCAGTACTTC	CASRLDRGTNLTWSSYEQYF	TRBV21-1	TRBJ2-7	NA	NA
TGTGCCCGGAGTACAGGCCGCTCTGGAAACACCATATATTTT	CARSTGRSGNTIYF	TRBV30	TRBJ1-3	NA	NA
TGTGCCTGGAGGGGCGGGGGGGAAACGCAGCCCCAGCATTTT	CAWRGGGETQPQHF	TRBV30	TRBJ1-5	NA	NA
TGCGCCAGCAGCCAAGTTGGGACAGGTGAAAATGAAAAACTGTTTTTT	CASSQVGTGENEKLFF	TRBV5-1	TRBJ1-4	TRBD1	NA
TGTGCCAGCAGCTTAGTAGGGGAGTGGGAGACCCAGTACTTC	CASSLVGEWETQYF	TRBV7-8	TRBJ2-5	NA	NA
TGTGCCAGCAGCCCGGAGGAGGGCTCTAACGGATCACCCCTCCACTTT	CASSPEEGSNGSPLHF	TRBV7-6	TRBJ1-6	NA	NA
TGTGCCAGTATTTGGCAGACCCCCGGCGCCGGGGAGCTGTTTTTT	CASIWQTPGAGELFF	TRBV19	TRBJ2-2	NA	NA
TGTGCCAGCAGCCAGGGGGCGAATGGCTACACCTTC	CASSQGANGYTF	TRBV2	TRBJ1-2	TRBD1	NA
TGTGCCAGCAGCTTAGGGGCTAGCCTACCATCCAATGAGCAGTTCTTC	CASSLGASLPSNEQFF	TRBV7-9	TRBJ2-1	NA	NA
TGTGCCAGCAGCGCCCGGGGGGATGGGACTAATGAAAAACTGTTTTTT	CASSARGDGTNEKLFF	TRBV5-5	TRBJ1-4	NA	NA
TGTGCCAACTCCAACGGGGGACAGGGGAAATTCTACGAGCAGTACTTC	CANSNGGQGKFYEQYF	TRBV27	TRBJ2-7	TRBD1	NA
TGTGCCAGCAGCTTAGTAGCCACTAGCGTCTCCTACGAGCAGTACTTC	CASSLVATSVSYEQYF	TRBV11-2	TRBJ2-7	TRBD2	NA
TGTGCCAGCTCACCAGGGCAGGGGAAAAGTGAAAAACTGTTTTTT	CASSPGQGKSEKLFF	TRBV18	TRBJ1-4	NA	NA
TGTGCCAGCAGCACCGGGGGGGCCTCCTACAATGAGCAGTTCTTC	CASSTGGASYNEQFF	TRBV7-2	TRBJ2-1	TRBD2	NA
TGCAGCGTTCCGGGACTAGCGGGAGGAAATGAGCAGTTCTTC	CSVPGLAGGNEQFF	TRBV29-1	TRBJ2-1	TRBD2	NA
TGTGCCAGCAGCGCCCGACAGGGCCAGAACACTGAAGCTTTCTTT	CASSARQGQNTEAFF	TRBV3-1/TRBV3-2	TRBJ1-1	TRBD1	NA
TGTGCCAGCAGCCGCACTAGCGGACCCTACGAGCAGTACTTC	CASSRTSGPYEQYF	TRBV14	TRBJ2-7	TRBD2	NA
TGTGCCAGCAGTTACAGGGATCCTGGGGCCAACGTCCTGACTTTC	CASSYRDPGANVLTF	TRBV27	TRBJ2-6	NA	NA